This T cell receptor (beta chain) was profiled in a study of blood T cells in healthy people across ages (dated by TCRdb to about 2015). Some background on the complete study: In model experiments, template switching captured roughly one uniquely barcoded TCR beta cDNA molecule for every two T cells. Four age groups were formed from the donors: young (average approximately 15 years), middle-aged (approximately 39), aged (62) and long-lived (approximately 80). To avoid experimental bias, donors of different ages were randomly spread across the sequencing lanes. The study measured age-related changes in TCR beta repertoire diversity using deep sequencing normalized with unique cDNA molecular identifiers. The study analyzed two additional independent replicas of 1 million unique cDNA reads from the same blood draw for two donors, one aged 18 to 30 and one aged 80 or older. General study outcomes and caveats: Total diversity estimates from one million sequenced T cells were considered lower bounds and underestimates. Because the CMV infection status of the donors was unknown, age-related changes in expanded clonotypes may potentially have been confounded. Observed TCR beta diversity per million T cells fell roughly linearly with age, and a significant reduction was already apparent by age about 43. The long-lived group showed more naive CD4+ T cells, fewer expanded clones and increased TCR diversity than the aged group, suggesting age selection. There was a strong correlation between observed TCR beta diversity and the percentage of naive T cells measured by flow cytometry. Because profiling used bulk unsorted PBMCs, naive and antigen-experienced compartments could not be compared conclusively.

This clonotype has more than one count but fewer than ten. Its antigen is still unknown. It has no much larger one-base neighbor in the sample; base qualities were not kept. Receptor amplification or capture employed 5' RACE. The sequencer listed for this sample is Illumina HiSeq 2500. A second PCR of about 6 to 12 cycles was run with a J-beta primer mix and a sample-barcoded 5' primer. Each TCR beta cDNA molecule received a unique molecular identifier from a template-switch 5' adaptor carrying 12 random nucleotides. At least 2.5 million CDR3-containing paired-end reads were obtained from each sample. First-strand cDNA synthesis was performed from all RNA using the Mint cDNA synthesis kit, with priming by a TRBC-specific oligonucleotide. Following uracil-DNA glycosylase treatment, a first 18-cycle PCR with universal primers M1SS and BC2_uni_R was performed on all cDNA. As for the authors' bioinformatics: For normalization, 1 million high-quality reads, each with a distinct molecular identifier, were randomly selected from each sample. Reads with shared molecular identifiers were discarded instead of being binned into consensus sequences. CDR3 identification, clonotype clustering and error correction used MiTCR with a Q25 quality threshold and the strictest error-elimination algorithm. A nonparametric unseen species model using Euler transformation provided a lower-bound estimate of total TCR beta diversity. TCRdb reworked the public reads: Q25 trimming with fastp, MiXCR clone assembly, productive beta chains retained. For every CDR3 protein sequence, its rows merge into one entry that carries the most common genes and DNA. TCRdb, not the original authors, processed these V and J calls. The sample table holds 1.5 million to 2 million distinct CDR3 sequences, of which roughly a third were seen once. The ten biggest clones cover approximately 11% of the sample.

The roughly 37 donors, aged roughly 6 to 100 years, were systemically healthy Caucasian individuals from Russia. Each donor gave around 9.8 milliliters of peripheral blood, collected into EDTA-treated Vacutainer tubes. Ficoll-Paque density-gradient centrifugation was used to isolate PBMCs, with at least 7 million per sample. Trizol reagent was used to extract total RNA from the PBMCs, yielding at least 6 micrograms per sample. For every donor, flow cytometry on a PBMC aliquot measured the percentage of naive CD45RAhigh/CD27high T cells. V lost 6 bases and J lost 0 bases; the stretch between them is 5 bases long. CDR1 and CDR2, looked up from the germline V gene, are MGHDK and SYGVNS. Including cysteine and phenylalanine, the CDR3 has 12 amino acids. CDR3 DNA is the only sequence kept; it has 36 bases, read in frame from the first base.

The chain was built from TRBV25-1 and TRBJ1-1; the D gene cannot be named for sure. The sequenced sample consisted of blood. The clonotype comes from a woman in her 30s in good health. This receptor has the CDR3 CASRELNTEAFF. The sequence in DNA is TGTGCCAGCAGGGAACTGAACACTGAAGCTTTCTTT.